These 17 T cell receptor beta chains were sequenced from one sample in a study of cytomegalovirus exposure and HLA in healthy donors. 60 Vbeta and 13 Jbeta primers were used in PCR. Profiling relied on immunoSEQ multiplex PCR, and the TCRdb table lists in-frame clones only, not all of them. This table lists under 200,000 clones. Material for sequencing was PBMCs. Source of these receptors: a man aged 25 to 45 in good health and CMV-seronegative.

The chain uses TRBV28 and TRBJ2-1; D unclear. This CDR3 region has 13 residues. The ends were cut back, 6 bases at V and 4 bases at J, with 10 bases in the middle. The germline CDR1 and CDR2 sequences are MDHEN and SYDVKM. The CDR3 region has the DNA TGTGCCAGCAGCGCGCGTGGTTACAATGAGCAGTTCTTC. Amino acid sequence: CASSARGYNEQFF.

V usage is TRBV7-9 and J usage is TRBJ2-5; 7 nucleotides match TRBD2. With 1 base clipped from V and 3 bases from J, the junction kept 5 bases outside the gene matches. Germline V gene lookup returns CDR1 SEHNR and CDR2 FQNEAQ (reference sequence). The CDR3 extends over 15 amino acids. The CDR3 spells CASSLVWGGEETQYF. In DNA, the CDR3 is TGTGCCAGCAGCTTAGTTTGGGGAGGGGAAGAGACCCAGTACTTC.

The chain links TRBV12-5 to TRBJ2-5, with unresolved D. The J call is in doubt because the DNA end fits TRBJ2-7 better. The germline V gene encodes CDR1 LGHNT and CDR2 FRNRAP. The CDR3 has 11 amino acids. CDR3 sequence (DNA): TGTGCTAGTGGTTTGTTATACGAGCAGTACTTC. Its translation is CASGLLYEQYF.

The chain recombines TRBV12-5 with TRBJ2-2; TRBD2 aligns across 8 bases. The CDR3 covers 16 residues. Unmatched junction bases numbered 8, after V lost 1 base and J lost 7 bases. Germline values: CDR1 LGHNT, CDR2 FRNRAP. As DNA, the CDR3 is TGTGCTAGTGGTTTGGACATTGGACTAGCCCGCGGGGAGCTGTTTTTT. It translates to CASGLDIGLARGELFF.

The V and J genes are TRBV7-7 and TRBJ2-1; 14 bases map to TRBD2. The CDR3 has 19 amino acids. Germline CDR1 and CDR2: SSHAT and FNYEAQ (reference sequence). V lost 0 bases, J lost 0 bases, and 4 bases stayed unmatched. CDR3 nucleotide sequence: TGTGCCAGCAGCTTAGCCATGGGACTAGCGGGAGACTCCTACAATGAGCAGTTCTTC. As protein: CASSLAMGLAGDSYNEQFF.

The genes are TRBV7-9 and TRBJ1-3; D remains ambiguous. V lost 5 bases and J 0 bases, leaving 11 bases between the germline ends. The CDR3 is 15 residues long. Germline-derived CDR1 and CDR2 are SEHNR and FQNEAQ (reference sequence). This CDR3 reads CASSLGRDSGNTIYF. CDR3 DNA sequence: TGTGCCAGCAGCCTTGGGCGGGACTCTGGAAACACCATATATTTT.

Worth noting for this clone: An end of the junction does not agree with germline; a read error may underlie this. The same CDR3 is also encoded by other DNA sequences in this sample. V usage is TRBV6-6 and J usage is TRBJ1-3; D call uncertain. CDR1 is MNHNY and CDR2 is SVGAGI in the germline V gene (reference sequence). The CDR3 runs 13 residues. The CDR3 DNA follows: TGCGCCAGCAGTTATTATGCTGGAAACACCATATATTTT. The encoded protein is CASSYYAGNTIYF.

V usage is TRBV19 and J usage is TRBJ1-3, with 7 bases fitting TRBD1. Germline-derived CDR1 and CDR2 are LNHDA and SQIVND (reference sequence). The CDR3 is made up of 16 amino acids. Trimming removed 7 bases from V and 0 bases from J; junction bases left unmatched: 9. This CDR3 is CASNKGALSSGNTIYF. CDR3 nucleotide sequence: TGTGCCAGTAACAAGGGGGCCTTGTCCTCTGGAAACACCATATATTTT. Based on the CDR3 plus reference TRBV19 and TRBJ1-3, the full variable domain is DGGITQSPKYLFRKEGQNVTLSCEQNLNHDAMYWYRQDPGQGLRLIYYSQIVNDFQKGDIAEGYSVSREKKESFPLTVTSAQKNPTAFYLCASNKGALSSGNTIYFGEGSWLTVV.

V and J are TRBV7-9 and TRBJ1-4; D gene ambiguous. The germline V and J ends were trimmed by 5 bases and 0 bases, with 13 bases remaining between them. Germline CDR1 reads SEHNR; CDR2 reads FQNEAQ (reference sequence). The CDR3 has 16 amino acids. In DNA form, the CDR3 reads TGTGCCAGCAGCCAAATGAGAACAGCAACTAATGAAAAACTGTTTTTT. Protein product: CASSQMRTATNEKLFF.

CDR3 in amino acids: CASDGWDRVSGANVLTF. CDR3 sequence (DNA): TGTGCCTCGGACGGGTGGGACAGGGTTTCTGGGGCCAACGTCCTGACTTTC. The genes are TRBV30 and TRBJ2-6, with TRBD1 matching over 9 bases. The CDR3 spans 17 residues. V shed 7 bases, J shed 1 base, and the junction held 11 bases outside the gene matches. CDR1 GTSNPN and CDR2 SVGIG come from the germline V gene (reference sequence).

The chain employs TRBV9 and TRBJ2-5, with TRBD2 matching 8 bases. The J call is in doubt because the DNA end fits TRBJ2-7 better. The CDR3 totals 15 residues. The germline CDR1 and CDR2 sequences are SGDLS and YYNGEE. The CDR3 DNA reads TGTGCCAGCAGCGCAGAGGGACTAGACATGGGCGAGCAGTACTTC. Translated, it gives CASSAEGLDMGEQYF.

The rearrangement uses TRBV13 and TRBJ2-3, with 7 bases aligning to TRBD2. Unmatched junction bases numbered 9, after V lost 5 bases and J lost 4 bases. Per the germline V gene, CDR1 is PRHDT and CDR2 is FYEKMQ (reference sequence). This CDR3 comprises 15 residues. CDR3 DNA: TGTGCCAGCAGCCAACGAAGGGAGGGATCAGATACGCAGTATTTT. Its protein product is CASSQRREGSDTQYF.

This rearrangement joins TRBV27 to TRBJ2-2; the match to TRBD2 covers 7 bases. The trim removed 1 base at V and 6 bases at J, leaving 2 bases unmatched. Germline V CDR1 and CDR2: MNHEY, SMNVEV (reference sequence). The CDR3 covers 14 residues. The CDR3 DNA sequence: TGTGCCAGCAGTTTATGGGGGGGGGCCGGGGAGCTGTTTTTT. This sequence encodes CASSLWGGAGELFF.

The CDR3 sequence: CASSTAGFDYGYTF. Here the CDR3 DNA reads TGTGCCAGCTCCACAGCAGGGTTCGACTATGGCTACACCTTC. The rearrangement links TRBV18 to TRBJ1-2; D is possibly TRBD1 (5 bases). Germline V gene sequence: CDR1 KGHSH, CDR2 LQKENI. The ends were cut back, 6 bases at V and 3 bases at J, with 14 bases in the middle. The CDR3 has 14 amino acids.

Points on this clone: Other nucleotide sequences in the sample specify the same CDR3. The CDR3 sequence: CASSQGAGNTGELFF. The CDR3 region has the DNA TGTGCCAGCAGCCAGGGGGCCGGAAACACCGGGGAGCTGTTTTTT. This sequence joins TRBV7-9 and TRBJ2-2; TRBD1 agrees at 8 bases. Germline V CDR1 and CDR2: SEHNR, FQNEAQ (reference sequence). V was clipped by 5 bases and J by 2 bases; unmatched bases: 4. CDR3 length: 15 residues.

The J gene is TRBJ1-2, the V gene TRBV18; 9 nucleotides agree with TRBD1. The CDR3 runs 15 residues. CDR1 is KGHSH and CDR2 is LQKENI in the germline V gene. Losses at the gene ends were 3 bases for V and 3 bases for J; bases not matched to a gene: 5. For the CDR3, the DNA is TGTGCCAGCTCACCCGGGGACAGGGACCACTATGGCTACACCTTC. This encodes CASSPGDRDHYGYTF.

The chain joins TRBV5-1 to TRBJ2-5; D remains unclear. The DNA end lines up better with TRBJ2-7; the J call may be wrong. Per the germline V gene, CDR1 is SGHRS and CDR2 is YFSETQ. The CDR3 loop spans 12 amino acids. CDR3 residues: CATHEAPYEQYF. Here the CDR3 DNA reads TGCGCCACGCACGAGGCTCCTTACGAGCAGTACTTC.